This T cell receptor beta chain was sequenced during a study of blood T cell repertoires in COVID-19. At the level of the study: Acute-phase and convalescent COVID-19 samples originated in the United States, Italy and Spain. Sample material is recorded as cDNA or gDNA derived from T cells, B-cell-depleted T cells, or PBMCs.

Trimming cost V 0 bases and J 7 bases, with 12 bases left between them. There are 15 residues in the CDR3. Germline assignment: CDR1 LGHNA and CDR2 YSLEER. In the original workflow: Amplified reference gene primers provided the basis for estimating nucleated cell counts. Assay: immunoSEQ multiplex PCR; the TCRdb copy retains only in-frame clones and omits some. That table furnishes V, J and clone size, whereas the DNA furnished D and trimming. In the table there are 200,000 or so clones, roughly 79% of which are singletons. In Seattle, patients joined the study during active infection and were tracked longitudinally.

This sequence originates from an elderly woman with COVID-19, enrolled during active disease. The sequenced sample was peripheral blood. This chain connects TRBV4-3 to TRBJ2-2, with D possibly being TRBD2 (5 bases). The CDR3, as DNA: TGCGCCAGCAGCCAAGATCGCCGGGGTGGCGGGGAGCTGTTTTTT. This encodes CASSQDRRGGGELFF.